The 31 T cell receptor beta chains below come from one sample, sequenced in a study of cytomegalovirus exposure and HLA in healthy donors. Amplification used 60 Vbeta primers and 13 Jbeta primers. The data were produced by immunoSEQ multiplex PCR, yet TCRdb's version contains in-frame clones alone and is incomplete. Its table lists 200,000 to 250,000 clones. Source material: PBMCs. The receptors originated from a girl aged 2 to 9 in good health and CMV-seropositive.

The V and J genes are TRBV4-2 and TRBJ2-2; 8 bases are shared with TRBD2. This CDR3 has 16 amino acids. In germline, CDR1 is LGHNA, CDR2 YNFKEQ. J was trimmed by 0 bases and V by 4 bases; bases with no gene match: 4. The CDR3 DNA reads as TGTGCCAGCAGCCCACAAGCGGGAGCGAACACCGGGGAGCTGTTTTTT. Protein product: CASSPQAGANTGELFF.

The CDR3 protein is CASSLSWEMNTEAFF. The CDR3 nucleotides read TGCGCCAGCAGCCTCTCCTGGGAGATGAACACTGAAGCTTTCTTT. J is TRBJ1-1 and V is TRBV4-1; no reliable D call. The CDR3 totals 15 residues. V lost 4 bases to trimming and J lost 0 bases, with 12 bases between them. Per the germline V gene, CDR1 is MGHRA and CDR2 is YSYEKL.

CDR3 nucleotide sequence: TGTGCCAGTAGCAACAGGGGAGGCACTGAAGCTTTCTTT. This translates into CASSNRGGTEAFF. This chain joins TRBV19 and TRBJ1-1; 7 bases are shared with TRBD1. The CDR3 sequence is 13 residues long. Unmatched junction bases numbered 5, after V lost 6 bases and J lost 4 bases. Germline V gene data show CDR1 as LNHDA and CDR2 as SQIVND (reference sequence).

The V call is TRBV6-1, the J call TRBJ2-7, with TRBD1 as a possible D gene (6 bases). This CDR3 region has 15 residues. The V end was cut by 4 bases, the J end by 2 bases, with 15 bases between. Germline lookup yields CDR1 MNHNS and CDR2 SASEGT. In DNA form, the CDR3 reads TGTGCCAGCAGTGTAGGGGGTAAAGGGGCCTACGAGCAGTACTTC. Residues: CASSVGGKGAYEQYF.

V and J are TRBV7-2 and TRBJ2-3, with TRBD2 identical over 7 bases. V was clipped by 0 bases and J by 1 base; unmatched bases: 1. The germline V gene encodes CDR1 SGHTA and CDR2 FQGNSA. CDR3 length: 15 residues. The CDR3 DNA follows: TGTGCCAGCAGCTTAGCGGGAGGGCGCACAGATACGCAGTATTTT. Encoded protein: CASSLAGGRTDTQYF.

Of note for this clone: Other DNA sequences in the sample encode the same CDR3. The V call is TRBV19, the J call TRBJ2-7; D unresolved. The V end was cut by 6 bases, the J end by 1 base, with 10 bases between. Germline assignment: CDR1 LNHDA and CDR2 SQIVND (reference sequence). The CDR3 extends over 13 amino acids. CDR3 residues: CASSPGTSYEQYF. Here the CDR3 DNA reads TGTGCCAGTAGCCCAGGTACTTCCTACGAGCAGTACTTC.

The V and J genes are TRBV2 and TRBJ1-2; 9 bases are shared with TRBD1. J lost 4 bases, V lost 2 bases, and 11 bases had no gene match. The CDR3 sequence is 17 residues long. Germline CDR1 is SNHLY and CDR2 is FYNNEI. CDR3 DNA sequence: TGTGCCAGCAGTGAAAAAGGTGGGACAGGGCTCATCTATGGCTACACCTTC. This codes for CASSEKGGTGLIYGYTF.

The chain combines TRBV2 with TRBJ2-7; D is possibly TRBD1 (6 bases). The V gene lost 6 bases and the J gene lost 4 bases, with 25 bases spanning the gap. CDR1 SNHLY and CDR2 FYNNEI come from the germline V gene. The CDR3 is made up of 17 amino acids. The CDR3 DNA is TGTGCCAGCAGGGGGGTAACCGGGCGACAAGGGGGTTACGAGCAGTACTTC. Protein product: CASRGVTGRQGGYEQYF.

The chain links TRBV6-4 to TRBJ2-3; weak D call: TRBD1 (6 bases). The CDR3 loop spans 14 amino acids. V was trimmed by 3 bases and J by 2 bases, leaving 9 bases between them. Per germline, CDR1 MRHNA and CDR2 SNTAGT. The CDR3 here is CASSEDRYTDTQYF. CDR3 coding DNA: TGTGCCAGCAGTGAGGACAGATACACAGATACGCAGTATTTT.

The rearrangement joins TRBV4-1 to TRBJ2-5; 7 nucleotides match TRBD1. The length of the CDR3 is 13 residues. Per germline, CDR1 MGHRA and CDR2 YSYEKL. V lost 3 bases, J lost 5 bases, and 3 bases stayed unmatched. The CDR3, as DNA: TGCGCCAGCAGCCATACCAGGGGGGAGACCCAGTACTTC. Its protein product is CASSHTRGETQYF.

The gene calls are TRBV19 and TRBJ1-1, with D perhaps TRBD1 (5 bases). Trimming took off 6 bases at V and 1 base at J, with 12 bases between the two ends. Germline V gene data show CDR1 as LNHDA and CDR2 as SQIVND (reference sequence). The CDR3 consists of 14 residues. CDR3 sequence reads: CASSGNRRNTEAFF. CDR3 DNA: TGTGCCAGTAGCGGAAACAGGAGGAACACTGAAGCTTTCTTT.

This chain joins TRBV29-1 and TRBJ1-2; TRBD1 matches at 7 bases. CDR1 is SQVTM, CDR2 ANQGSEA, per germline. J gave up 8 bases and V 5 bases, and 8 bases lay outside the gene matches. The CDR3 runs 12 residues. CDR3 DNA sequence: TGCAGCGTTCGGACAGGATCAGGGGGCTACACCTTC. It codes for CSVRTGSGGYTF.

This chain joins TRBV18 and TRBJ2-6; 7 bases map to TRBD1. The J segment lost 4 bases and the V segment lost 1 base, leaving 7 bases of the junction unmatched. CDR3 size: 17 residues. CDR1 and CDR2 from the germline V gene are KGHSH and LQKENI. The CDR3 sequence is CASSPQTGRAGANVLTF. The CDR3 region has the DNA TGTGCCAGCTCACCACAGACAGGGCGGGCAGGGGCCAACGTCCTGACTTTC.

J is TRBJ2-7 and V is TRBV5-4, with D uncertain. This CDR3 has 15 amino acids. Germline CDR1 is SGHNT and CDR2 is YYREEE (reference sequence). Trimming took 0 bases from V and 4 from J, leaving 14 bases between them. Here the CDR3 reads CASSLEWPLPYEQYF. The DNA of the CDR3 is TGTGCCAGCAGCTTGGAATGGCCCCTCCCTTACGAGCAGTACTTC.

The chain joins TRBV6-1 to TRBJ2-4, with D tentatively TRBD2 (5 bases). The V gene lost 6 bases and the J gene lost 7 bases, with 19 bases spanning the gap. The CDR3 totals 15 residues. Germline lookup yields CDR1 MNHNS and CDR2 SASEGT. CDR3 in DNA: TGTGCCAGCAGGATGGGCGGAGGCGACTCTAACATTCAGTACTTC. Its protein product is CASRMGGGDSNIQYF.

The CDR3 DNA follows: TGTGCCAGCAGCACAGGGGAGGCCGGGGAGCTGTTTTTT. This translates into CASSTGEAGELFF. The chain joins TRBV11-3 to TRBJ2-2, with a weak D call TRBD1 (7 bases). Germline-derived CDR1 and CDR2 are SGHNT and YENEEA. The ends were cut back, 5 bases at V and 6 bases at J, with 10 bases in the middle. This CDR3 region has 13 residues.

V gene TRBV7-9 combines with J gene TRBJ2-2; the match to TRBD2 covers 11 bases. The V gene's germline CDR1 is SEHNR and CDR2 FQNEAQ (reference sequence). The ends lost 5 bases at V and 5 bases at J; junction bases unmatched: 4. The CDR3 contains 15 residues. This chain's CDR3 is CASSQTSGITGELFF. CDR3 bases: TGTGCCAGCAGCCAGACTAGCGGGATTACCGGGGAGCTGTTTTTT.

V gene TRBV19 combines with J gene TRBJ1-1; tentative D call: TRBD1 (5 bases). Germline V gene lookup returns CDR1 LNHDA and CDR2 SQIVND (reference sequence). V gave up 3 bases and J gave up 4 bases, with 18 bases separating them. The CDR3 runs 16 residues. CDR3 residues: CASSMNQGVGGTEAFF. CDR3 nucleotide sequence: TGTGCCAGTAGTATGAATCAGGGCGTGGGGGGCACTGAAGCTTTCTTT.

Here the CDR3 DNA reads TGTGCCAGCAGCTCCGGACAGGGGTTATATGGCTACACCTTC. It encodes CASSSGQGLYGYTF. V gene TRBV7-6 combines with J gene TRBJ1-2; 9 nucleotides align to TRBD1. V dropped 4 bases and J dropped 5; count of bases not matched to a gene: 5. The germline V gene has CDR1 SGHVS and CDR2 FNYEAQ. The CDR3 loop spans 14 amino acids.

The rearrangement joins TRBV5-6 to TRBJ2-7; the match to TRBD2 covers 10 bases. Unmatched junction bases numbered 2, after V lost 4 bases and J lost 1 base. Germline V gene data show CDR1 as SGHDT and CDR2 as YYEEEE. The CDR3 runs 14 residues. The CDR3 region is CASSEAGGSYEQYF. DNA of the CDR3: TGTGCCAGCAGCGAAGCGGGAGGGTCCTACGAGCAGTACTTC.

This rearrangement joins TRBV6-5 to TRBJ2-7; TRBD2 matches 9 bases. CDR3 length: 15 residues. The germline V gene encodes CDR1 MNHEY and CDR2 SVGAGI. The ends lost 8 bases at V and 7 bases at J; junction bases unmatched: 15. The CDR3 is CASHTIQLAGREQYF. The CDR3 nucleotides read TGTGCCAGCCACACTATACAACTAGCGGGCCGGGAGCAGTACTTC.

This chain joins TRBV7-2 and TRBJ2-3; D might be TRBD2 (6 bases). Trimming stripped 3 bases from V and 6 bases from J, with 19 bases between. Per the germline V gene, CDR1 is SGHTA and CDR2 is FQGNSA. The CDR3 contains 16 residues. The CDR3 loop reads CASSFLRTGSADTQYF. In DNA, the CDR3 is TGTGCCAGCAGCTTCCTTAGAACCGGGAGTGCGGATACGCAGTATTTT. Looking up the rest from reference TRBV7-2 and TRBJ2-3 gives the full variable domain: GAGVSQSPSNKVTEKGKDVELRCDPISGHTALYWYRQSLGQGLEFLIYFQGNSAPDKSGLPSDRFSAERTGGSVSTLTIQRTQQEDSAVYLCASSFLRTGSADTQYFGPGTRLTVL.

The chain couples TRBV19 to TRBJ1-5; no clear D gene. The CDR3 extends over 15 amino acids. V was cut by 0 bases and J by 3 bases, with 9 bases left in between. Looked up from germline, CDR1 is LNHDA and CDR2 is SQIVND (reference sequence). CDR3 in DNA: TGTGCCAGTAGTATAGATCCGGGTCTCAATCAGCCCCAGCATTTT. Translation gives CASSIDPGLNQPQHF.

This chain links TRBV7-9 with TRBJ1-6; unclear D gene. CDR3 length: 14 residues. The germline V gene encodes CDR1 SEHNR and CDR2 FQNEAQ (reference sequence). V lost 1 base to trimming and J lost 14 bases, with 15 bases between them. In nucleotides, the CDR3 is TGTGCCAGCAGCTTAGAGAATCCCAAACTCACCCTCCACTTT. Protein sequence: CASSLENPKLTLHF.

J is TRBJ1-1 and V is TRBV5-4, with D perhaps matching TRBD1 (5 bases). This CDR3 is built from 14 residues. Germline V CDR1 and CDR2: SGHNT, YYREEE (reference sequence). Trimming took off 6 bases at V and 0 bases at J, with 12 bases between the two ends. CDR3 DNA sequence: TGTGCCAGCACTGTAGACAGAGTGAACACTGAAGCTTTCTTT. Translating gives CASTVDRVNTEAFF.

V usage is TRBV29-1 and J usage is TRBJ2-3; TRBD2 is a possible D gene (5 bases). The CDR3 totals 18 residues. CDR1 SQVTM and CDR2 ANQGSEA come from the germline V gene. V shed 1 base and J shed 0 bases, with 20 bases lying between them. The CDR3 loop reads CSVEASGLHARSTDTQYF. DNA for the CDR3: TGCAGCGTTGAAGCATCCGGACTCCATGCCCGGAGCACAGATACGCAGTATTTT.

The gene calls are TRBV5-1 and TRBJ2-3, with 7 bases identical to TRBD2. The V gene end was trimmed by 2 bases and the J gene end by 0 bases; junction bases not matched to a gene: 6. The CDR3 consists of 16 residues. Germline CDR1 and CDR2: SGHRS and YFSETQ. The CDR3: CASSFLADPSTDTQYF. The CDR3 DNA reads as TGCGCCAGCAGCTTCCTAGCGGACCCCAGCACAGATACGCAGTATTTT. The variable domain in full, completed from reference TRBV5-1 and TRBJ2-3, reads KAGVTQTPRYLIKTRGQQVTLSCSPISGHRSVSWYQQTPGQGLQFLFEYFSETQRNKGNFPGRFSGRQFSNSRSEMNVSTLELGDSALYLCASSFLADPSTDTQYFGPGTRLTVL.

The chain couples TRBV19 to TRBJ2-4; maybe TRBD1 (5 bases). This CDR3 is built from 13 residues. V lost 7 bases to trimming and J lost 3 bases, with 10 bases between them. Germline lookup yields CDR1 LNHDA and CDR2 SQIVND (reference sequence). CDR3 amino acids: CASKPQGKNIQYF. The CDR3 nucleotides read TGTGCCAGTAAGCCCCAGGGCAAAAACATTCAGTACTTC.

The CDR3: CASSKNEAGGSTDTQYF. The CDR3 DNA reads as TGCGCCAGCAGCAAAAATGAAGCGGGAGGTAGCACAGATACGCAGTATTTT. J is TRBJ2-3 and V is TRBV4-1, with 9 bases lining up with TRBD2. V lost 5 bases and J lost 0; bases outside the gene matches: 9. Looked up from germline, CDR1 is MGHRA and CDR2 is YSYEKL. The CDR3 extends over 17 amino acids.

This chain uses TRBV7-3 with TRBJ2-5, with D maybe TRBD2 (5 bases). CDR1 is SGHTA and CDR2 is FQGTGA in the germline V gene. This CDR3 contains 13 residues. V was shortened by 2 bases and J by 5 bases, with 9 bases between the two germline ends. CDR3 residues: CASSLGQRETQYF. In DNA form, the CDR3 reads TGTGCCAGCAGCTTAGGGCAGCGGGAGACCCAGTACTTC.

This chain joins TRBV10-1 and TRBJ2-1, with D maybe TRBD1 (6 bases). From germline, CDR1 is WNHNN and CDR2 SYGVQD (reference sequence). The CDR3 sequence is 15 residues long. V lost 2 bases and J 2 bases, leaving 10 bases between the germline ends. CDR3 region: CASSETRGTYNEQFF. CDR3 sequence (DNA): TGCGCCAGCAGTGAGACTAGGGGGACCTACAATGAGCAGTTCTTC.